The next 23 T cell receptor beta chains were all read from a single sample in a study of T cells after yellow fever vaccination. A single record per CDR3 protein comes from TCRdb applying MiXCR to the 5' RACE reads. The data hold 500,000 to 650,000 distinct CDR3 sequences, with less than 20% observed a single time. Sequencing used PBMCs, obtained 4 to 6 days after the first yellow fever vaccination. These TCRs come from a man between 18 and 35 years old who received the YFV17D yellow fever vaccine.

The J gene is TRBJ1-6, the V gene TRBV20-1; D possibly corresponds to TRBD1 (5 bases). Between the trimmed V and J ends, which lost 8 bases and 9 bases, there was a span of 17 bases. The CDR3 is 13 residues long. Germline CDR1 reads DFQATT; CDR2 reads SNEGSKA (reference sequence). The CDR3 sequence is CSRPPGHRSPLHF. The CDR3 bases are TGCAGTCGGCCCCCGGGGCATCGTTCACCCCTCCACTTT.

This clonotype was recorded a few times. The chain recombines TRBV10-3 with TRBJ2-1; 14 nucleotides match TRBD2. The CDR3 has 18 amino acids. Germline CDR1 reads ENHRY; CDR2 reads SYGVKD. Unmatched junction bases numbered 8, after V lost 3 bases and J lost 4 bases. The chain's CDR3 is CAISDPSGTSGGYNEQFF. CDR3 coding DNA: TGTGCCATCAGTGACCCATCCGGGACTAGCGGGGGTTACAATGAGCAGTTCTTC.

CDR3 DNA sequence: TGTGCCAGCTCACCACCCCAGGCCGGGGGCACAGATACGCAGTATTTT. This sequence encodes CASSPPQAGGTDTQYF. V is TRBV18 and J is TRBJ2-3, with a possible D match to TRBD2 (5 bases). This CDR3 region has 16 residues. CDR1 is KGHSH, CDR2 LQKENI, per germline. Trimming took 0 bases from V and 1 from J, leaving 11 bases between them.

At least ten counts were recorded for this clonotype. The rearrangement joins TRBV28 to TRBJ1-6; no firm D call. Trimming took off 6 bases at V and 5 bases at J, with 14 bases between the two ends. The CDR3 loop spans 15 amino acids. The V gene's germline CDR1 is MDHEN and CDR2 SYDVKM. CDR3 residues: CASSPRTGDNSPLHF. As DNA, the CDR3 is TGTGCCAGCAGCCCACGGACGGGTGATAATTCACCCCTCCACTTT. The variable domain in full, with the rest retrieved from reference TRBV28 and TRBJ1-6, is DVKVTQSSRYLVKRTGEKVFLECVQDMDHENMFWYRQDPGLGLRLIYFSYDVKMKEKGDIPEGYSVSREKKERFSLILESASTNQTSMYLCASSPRTGDNSPLHFGNGTRLTVT.

The V gene is TRBV6-1, the J gene TRBJ2-3; D gene unclear. Germline assignment: CDR1 MNHNS and CDR2 SASEGT. The CDR3 is 14 amino acids. V lost 6 bases to trimming and J lost 1 base, with 11 bases between them. CDR3 nucleotides: TGTGCCAGCAGCAAACTTACGGGCACAGATACGCAGTATTTT. Translation gives CASSKLTGTDTQYF.

A few counts support this clonotype. The V gene is TRBV27, the J gene TRBJ2-3; 11 nucleotides match TRBD2. The germline V gene has CDR1 MNHEY and CDR2 SMNVEV (reference sequence). V lost 2 bases to trimming and J lost 4 bases; unmatched junction nucleotides: 5. This CDR3 is built from 16 residues. The CDR3 DNA follows: TGTGCCAGCAGTTTAGCGGGACTAGCGGTTTCAGATACGCAGTATTTT. Translation: CASSLAGLAVSDTQYF.

The V call is TRBV5-6, the J call TRBJ2-7; 8 bases align to TRBD1. CDR3 length: 14 amino acids. Germline assignment: CDR1 SGHDT and CDR2 YYEEEE. V lost 4 bases, J lost 4 bases, and 7 bases stayed unmatched. The CDR3 sequence: CASSTLTGVYEQYV. In nucleotides, the CDR3 is TGTGCCAGCAGCACCCTGACAGGGGTATACGAGCAGTACGTC.

The sample holds many counts of this clonotype. The chain is built from TRBV12-3 or TRBV12-4 and TRBJ1-4; 7 nucleotides line up with TRBD1. The CDR3 sequence is 12 residues long. The J segment lost 10 bases and the V segment lost 7 bases, leaving 6 bases of the junction unmatched. The CDR3 region is CASKQGWGKLFF. CDR3 bases: TGTGCCAGCAAACAGGGGTGGGGAAAACTGTTTTTT.

The gene calls are TRBV6-5 and TRBJ1-6; D is unresolved. V was cut by 5 bases and J by 3 bases, with 14 bases left in between. Germline V gene sequence: CDR1 MNHEY, CDR2 SVGAGI. The CDR3 is 16 amino acids. CDR3 residues: CASSQNGRLYNSPLHF. The CDR3 DNA reads TGTGCCAGCAGTCAGAACGGGAGACTCTATAATTCACCCCTCCACTTT.

This clonotype has a count of ten or more. The CDR3 is CASFAGLNTGELFF. CDR3 nucleotide sequence: TGCGCCAGCTTTGCGGGCTTGAACACCGGGGAGCTGTTTTTT. V usage is TRBV5-1 and J usage is TRBJ2-2; a possible D gene is TRBD2 (5 bases). Trimming shortened V by 7 bases and J by 1 base, and 11 bases separated the two germline ends. CDR3 size: 14 residues. The germline V gene has CDR1 SGHRS and CDR2 YFSETQ.

The chain recombines TRBV9 with TRBJ2-5; 7 nucleotides align to TRBD2. The V gene's germline CDR1 is SGDLS and CDR2 YYNGEE. This CDR3 comprises 15 residues. V was pared by 1 base and J by 5 bases, with 8 bases of the junction left unmatched. This CDR3 is CASSVFGTKGETQYF. CDR3 nucleotide sequence: TGTGCCAGCAGCGTATTCGGGACTAAAGGGGAGACCCAGTACTTC.

The chain combines TRBV7-9 with TRBJ1-2, with TRBD1 matching over 9 bases. The CDR3 loop spans 15 amino acids. Germline lookup yields CDR1 SEHNR and CDR2 FQNEAQ (reference sequence). Losses at the gene ends were 5 bases for V and 7 bases for J; bases not matched to a gene: 11. CDR3 amino acids: CASSNRDRERSGYTF. The CDR3 DNA reads as TGTGCCAGCAGCAACAGGGACAGGGAGAGATCTGGCTACACCTTC.

This clonotype was counted ten times or more. V and J are TRBV4-1 and TRBJ1-3; D gene uncertain. CDR1 is MGHRA and CDR2 is YSYEKL in the germline V gene. The V gene lost 3 bases and the J gene lost 6 bases, with 15 bases spanning the gap. The CDR3 extends over 15 amino acids. CDR3 DNA: TGCGCCAGCAGCCAGATGACCGATCGGATAAACACCATATATTTT. Translation: CASSQMTDRINTIYF.

The V gene is TRBV6-2 or TRBV6-3, the J gene TRBJ1-5, with D uncertain. The length of the CDR3 is 14 residues. The V end lost 5 bases, the J end lost 3 bases, and 11 bases lay between the germline ends. Germline loops: CDR1 MNHEY, CDR2 SVGEGT. The CDR3 is CASSARRVNQPQHF. As DNA, the CDR3 is TGTGCCAGCAGTGCGAGGCGGGTCAATCAGCCCCAGCATTTT.

This clonotype appeared a few times. The chain recombines TRBV12-5 with TRBJ2-2; TRBD2 matches at 14 bases. This CDR3 spans 15 amino acids. In germline, CDR1 is LGHNT, CDR2 FRNRAP. Germline trimming cut 11 bases from V and 3 bases from J; bases unmatched to any gene: 5. In DNA form, the CDR3 reads TGTGCTGGACTAGCGGGGGGCTACGACACCGGGGAGCTGTTTTTT. It specifies CAGLAGGYDTGELFF.

The rearrangement uses TRBV25-1 and TRBJ1-2; weak D call: TRBD1 (5 bases). In germline, CDR1 is MGHDK, CDR2 SYGVNS. Trimming took off 3 bases at V and 12 bases at J, with 11 bases between the two ends. CDR3 size: 11 residues. Here the CDR3 reads CASSEGVWNTF. The DNA of the CDR3 is TGTGCCAGCAGTGAGGGGGTTTGGAACACCTTC.

J is TRBJ1-2 and V is TRBV19; D remains ambiguous. The ends were cut back, 8 bases at V and 4 bases at J, with 14 bases in the middle. The CDR3 covers 13 residues. Germline V gene lookup returns CDR1 LNHDA and CDR2 SQIVND (reference sequence). CDR3 protein: CASGERAAYGYTF. CDR3 DNA sequence: TGTGCCAGTGGGGAGAGGGCGGCCTATGGCTACACCTTC.

The gene calls are TRBV5-4 and TRBJ2-1; 7 nucleotides match TRBD2. The CDR3 is 15 residues long. The germline V gene encodes CDR1 SGHNT and CDR2 YYREEE (reference sequence). V lost 0 bases, J lost 6 bases, and 6 bases stayed unmatched. CDR3 bases: TGTGCCAGCAGCTTGGGTCTAGCGGCATTCAATGAGCAGTTCTTC. This codes for CASSLGLAAFNEQFF.

This chain links TRBV7-8 with TRBJ1-2, with D uncertain. Trimming removed 1 base from V and 5 bases from J, with 5 bases in between. The germline gives CDR1 SGHVS, CDR2 FQNEAQ. The CDR3 consists of 12 residues. The CDR3 spells CASSLDRYGYTF. The CDR3 DNA reads as TGTGCCAGCAGCTTAGACCGGTATGGCTACACCTTC.

The sample holds many counts of this clonotype. The rearrangement uses TRBV5-4 and TRBJ2-3; tentatively, D is TRBD2 (6 bases). The CDR3 spans 15 residues. Between the trimmed V and J ends, which lost 4 bases and 5 bases, there was a span of 17 bases. Germline V gene lookup returns CDR1 SGHNT and CDR2 YYREEE (reference sequence). In DNA, the CDR3 is TGTGCCAGCAGCCACGACAATAGCGGTCTAGATACGCAGTATTTT. Its protein product is CASSHDNSGLDTQYF.

The J gene is TRBJ2-3, the V gene TRBV7-9; D is possibly TRBD1 or TRBD2 (5 bases each). CDR1 and CDR2 (germline): SEHNR, FQNEAQ (reference sequence). The CDR3 has 15 residues. V shed 5 bases and J shed 2 bases, with 14 bases lying between them. CDR3 sequence (DNA): TGTGCCAGCAGCCAACGGGACGCCTACACAGATACGCAGTATTTT. It encodes CASSQRDAYTDTQYF.

This clonotype was counted between two and nine times. This chain uses TRBV28 with TRBJ2-7, with D perhaps matching TRBD1 (6 bases). V lost 2 bases to trimming and J lost 6 bases, with 14 bases between them. This CDR3 spans 14 amino acids. CDR1 is MDHEN, CDR2 SYDVKM, per germline. The CDR3 is CASSLGLGAGEQYV. CDR3 coding DNA: TGTGCCAGCAGTTTAGGTCTGGGGGCGGGCGAGCAGTACGTC.

CDR3 coding DNA: TGTGCCAGCAGCCCCGCACTAGGAGCGGGGGGGCGGACCTACAATGAGCAGTTCTTC. This gives the protein CASSPALGAGGRTYNEQFF. The rearrangement links TRBV11-1 to TRBJ2-1; 10 nucleotides match TRBD2. The CDR3 runs 19 residues. Losses at the gene ends were 5 bases for V and 2 bases for J; bases not matched to a gene: 15. CDR1 and CDR2 from the germline V gene are SGHAT and FQDESV (reference sequence). Based on the CDR3 plus reference TRBV11-1 and TRBJ2-1, the full variable domain is EAEVAQSPRYKITEKSQAVAFWCDPISGHATLYWYRQILGQGPELLVQFQDESVVDDSQLPKDRFSAERLKGVDSTLKIQPAELGDSAMYLCASSPALGAGGRTYNEQFFGPGTRLTVL.